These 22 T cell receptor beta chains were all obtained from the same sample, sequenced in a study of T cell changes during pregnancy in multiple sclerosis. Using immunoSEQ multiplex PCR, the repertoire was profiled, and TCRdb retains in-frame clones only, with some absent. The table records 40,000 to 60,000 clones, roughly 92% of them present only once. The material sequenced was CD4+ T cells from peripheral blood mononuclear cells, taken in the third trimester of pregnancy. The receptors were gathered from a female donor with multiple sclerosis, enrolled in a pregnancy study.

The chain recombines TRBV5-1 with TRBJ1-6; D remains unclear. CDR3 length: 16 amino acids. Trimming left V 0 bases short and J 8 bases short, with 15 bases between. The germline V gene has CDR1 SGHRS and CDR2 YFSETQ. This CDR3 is CASSLVGTGVDSPLHF. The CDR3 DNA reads TGCGCCAGCAGCTTGGTGGGCACCGGGGTGGATTCACCCCTCCACTTT.

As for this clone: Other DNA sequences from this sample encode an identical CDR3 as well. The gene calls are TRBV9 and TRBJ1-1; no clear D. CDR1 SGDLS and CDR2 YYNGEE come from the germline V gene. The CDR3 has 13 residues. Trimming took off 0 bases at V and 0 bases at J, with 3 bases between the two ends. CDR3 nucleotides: TGTGCCAGCAGCGTAGCGTTGAACACTGAAGCTTTCTTT. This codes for CASSVALNTEAFF.

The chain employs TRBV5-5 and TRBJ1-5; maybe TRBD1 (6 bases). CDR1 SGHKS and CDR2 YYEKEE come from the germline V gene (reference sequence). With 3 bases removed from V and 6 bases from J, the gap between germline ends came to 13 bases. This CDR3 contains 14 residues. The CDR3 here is CASSSETGIQPQHF. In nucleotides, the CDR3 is TGTGCCAGCAGCTCGGAAACAGGGATTCAGCCCCAGCATTTT.

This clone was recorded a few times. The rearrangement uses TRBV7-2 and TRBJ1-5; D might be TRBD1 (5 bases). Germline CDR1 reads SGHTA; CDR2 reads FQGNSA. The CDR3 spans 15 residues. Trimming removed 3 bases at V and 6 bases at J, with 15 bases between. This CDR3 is CASSFDQGRGQPQHF. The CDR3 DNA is TGTGCCAGCAGCTTCGATCAGGGTAGGGGTCAGCCCCAGCATTTT.

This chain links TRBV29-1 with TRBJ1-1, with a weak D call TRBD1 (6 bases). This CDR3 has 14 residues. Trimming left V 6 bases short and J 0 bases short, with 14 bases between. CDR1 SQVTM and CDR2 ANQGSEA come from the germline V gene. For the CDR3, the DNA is TGCAGCGTACTAACAGGGATTATGAACACTGAAGCTTTCTTT. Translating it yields CSVLTGIMNTEAFF.

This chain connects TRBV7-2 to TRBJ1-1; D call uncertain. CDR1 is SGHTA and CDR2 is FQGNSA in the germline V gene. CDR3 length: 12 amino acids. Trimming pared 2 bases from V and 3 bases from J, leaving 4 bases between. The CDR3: CASSLPYTEAFF. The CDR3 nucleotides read TGTGCCAGCAGCTTACCGTACACTGAAGCTTTCTTT.

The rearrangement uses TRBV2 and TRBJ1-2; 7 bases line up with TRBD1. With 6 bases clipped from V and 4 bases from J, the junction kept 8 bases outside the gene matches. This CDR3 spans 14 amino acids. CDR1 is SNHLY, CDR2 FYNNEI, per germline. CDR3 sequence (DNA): TGTGCCAGCAGGGGACAGAGTTCAATCTATGGCTACACCTTC. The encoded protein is CASRGQSSIYGYTF.

CDR3 residues: CASSVGQGIGLETQYF. The CDR3, as DNA: TGTGCCAGCAGCGTAGGGCAGGGGATAGGATTAGAGACCCAGTACTTC. This chain uses TRBV9 with TRBJ2-5; D perhaps matches TRBD1 (6 bases). The CDR3 extends over 16 amino acids. Trimming removed 0 bases at V and 4 bases at J, with 16 bases between. The germline V gene has CDR1 SGDLS and CDR2 YYNGEE.

CDR3 DNA: TGTGCCAGCAGCGCCCCCGGGAGGGGTAAAGCTGAAGCTTTCTTT. This encodes CASSAPGRGKAEAFF. The chain links TRBV9 to TRBJ1-1, with TRBD1 as a possible D gene (5 bases). Germline assignment: CDR1 SGDLS and CDR2 YYNGEE. This CDR3 region has 15 residues. The V end lost 3 bases, the J end lost 6 bases, and 18 bases lay between the germline ends. The variable domain in full, with the rest retrieved from reference TRBV9 and TRBJ1-1, is DSGVTQTPKHLITATGQRVTLRCSPRSGDLSVYWYQQSLDQGLQFLIQYYNGEERAKGNILERFSAQQFPDLHSELNLSSLELGDSALYFCASSAPGRGKAEAFFGQGTRLTVV.

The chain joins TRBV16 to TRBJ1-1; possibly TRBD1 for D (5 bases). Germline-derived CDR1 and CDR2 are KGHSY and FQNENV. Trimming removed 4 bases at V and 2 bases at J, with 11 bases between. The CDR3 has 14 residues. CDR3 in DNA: TGTGCCAGCAGCCCAAGGGGTGCCAACACTGAAGCTTTCTTT. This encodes CASSPRGANTEAFF.

The CDR3 reads CASSYSPLIYEQYF. CDR3 nucleotide sequence: TGTGCCAGCAGTTACTCCCCCCTTATCTACGAGCAGTACTTC. The V gene is TRBV6-5, the J gene TRBJ2-7, with D hard to call. This CDR3 is 14 amino acids long. V was clipped by 0 bases and J by 3 bases, with 9 bases between them. Germline loops: CDR1 MNHEY, CDR2 SVGAGI.

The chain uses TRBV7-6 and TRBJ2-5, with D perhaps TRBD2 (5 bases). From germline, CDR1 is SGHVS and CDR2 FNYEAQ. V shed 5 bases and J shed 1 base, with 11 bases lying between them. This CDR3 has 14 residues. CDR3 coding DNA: TGTGCCAGCAGCCCACTCCGGGGCCAAGAGACCCAGTACTTC. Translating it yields CASSPLRGQETQYF.

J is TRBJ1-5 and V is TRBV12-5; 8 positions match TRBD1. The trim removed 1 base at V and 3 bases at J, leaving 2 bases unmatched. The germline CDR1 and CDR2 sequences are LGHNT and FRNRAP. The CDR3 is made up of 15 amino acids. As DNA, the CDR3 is TGTGCTAGTGGTTTGGGACAGGGGACCAATCAGCCCCAGCATTTT. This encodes CASGLGQGTNQPQHF.

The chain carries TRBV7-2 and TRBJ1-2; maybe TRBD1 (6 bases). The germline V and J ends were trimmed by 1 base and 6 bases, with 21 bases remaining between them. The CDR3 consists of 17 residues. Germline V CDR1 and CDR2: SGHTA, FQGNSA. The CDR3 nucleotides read TGTGCCAGCAGCTTAGAGGGGGTGGGGCAGAGCCCGCATGGCTACACCTTC. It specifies CASSLEGVGQSPHGYTF.

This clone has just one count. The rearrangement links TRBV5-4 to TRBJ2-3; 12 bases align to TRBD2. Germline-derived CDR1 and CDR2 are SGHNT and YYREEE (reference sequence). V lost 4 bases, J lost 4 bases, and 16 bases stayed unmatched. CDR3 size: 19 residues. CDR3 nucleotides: TGTGCCAGCAGCCAGCGGACTAGCGGGGTTTCCACATCGGCAGATACGCAGTATTTT. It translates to CASSQRTSGVSTSADTQYF. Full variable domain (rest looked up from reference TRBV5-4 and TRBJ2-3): ETGVTQSPTHLIKTRGQQVTLRCSSQSGHNTVSWYQQALGQGPQFIFQYYREEENGRGNFPPRFSGLQFPNYSSELNVNALELDDSALYLCASSQRTSGVSTSADTQYFGPGTRLTVL.

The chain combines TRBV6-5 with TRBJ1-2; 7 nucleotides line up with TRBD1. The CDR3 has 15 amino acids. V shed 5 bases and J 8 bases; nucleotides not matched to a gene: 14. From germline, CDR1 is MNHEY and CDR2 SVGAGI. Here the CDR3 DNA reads TGTGCCAGCAGTAGACAGGGACAGCTCTTAGAGGGCTACACCTTC. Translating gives CASSRQGQLLEGYTF.

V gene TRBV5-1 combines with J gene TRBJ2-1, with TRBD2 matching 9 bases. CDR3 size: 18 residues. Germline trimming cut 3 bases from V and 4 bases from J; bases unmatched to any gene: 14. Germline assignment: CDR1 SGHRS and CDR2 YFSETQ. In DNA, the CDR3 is TGCGCCAGCAGCTGGGGGTGGGGAGCGGGGGGACCGTACAATGAGCAGTTCTTC. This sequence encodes CASSWGWGAGGPYNEQFF.

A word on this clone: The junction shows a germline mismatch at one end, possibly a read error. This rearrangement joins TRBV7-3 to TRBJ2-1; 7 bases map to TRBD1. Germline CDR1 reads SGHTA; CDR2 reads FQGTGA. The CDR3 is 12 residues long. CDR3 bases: TGTGCCAGCAGCCCTACCGTAGGGGGCAAAATCTTC. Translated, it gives CASSPTVGGKIF.

Written as DNA, the CDR3 is TGTGCCAGCAGTTACAACGGGTTAACTGAAGCTTTCTTT. Protein product: CASSYNGLTEAFF. The chain has TRBV6-5 and TRBJ1-1; D is unclear. Trimming removed 2 bases from V and 5 bases from J, with 9 bases in between. The CDR3 extends over 13 amino acids. Germline V gene lookup returns CDR1 MNHEY and CDR2 SVGAGI.

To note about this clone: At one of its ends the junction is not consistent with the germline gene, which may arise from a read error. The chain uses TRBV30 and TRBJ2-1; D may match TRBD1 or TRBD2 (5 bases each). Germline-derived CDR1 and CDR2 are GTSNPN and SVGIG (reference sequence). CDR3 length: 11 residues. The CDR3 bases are TGTGCCGGGAGCAGGGCAGATGAGCAGTTCTTC. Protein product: CAGSRADEQFF. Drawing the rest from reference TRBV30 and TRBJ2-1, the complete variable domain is SQTIHQWPATLVQPVGSPLSLECTVEGTSNPNLYWYRQAAGRGLQLLFYSVGIGQISSEVPQNLSASRPQDRQFILSSKKLLLSDSGFYLCAGSRADEQFFGPGTRLTVL.

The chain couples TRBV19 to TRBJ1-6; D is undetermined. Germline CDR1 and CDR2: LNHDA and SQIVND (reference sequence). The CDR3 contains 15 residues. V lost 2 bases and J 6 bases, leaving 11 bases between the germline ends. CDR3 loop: CASSITIGANSPLHF. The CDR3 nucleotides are TGTGCCAGTAGTATAACGATCGGAGCTAATTCACCCCTCCACTTT. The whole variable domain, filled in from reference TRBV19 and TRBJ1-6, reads DGGITQSPKYLFRKEGQNVTLSCEQNLNHDAMYWYRQDPGQGLRLIYYSQIVNDFQKGDIAEGYSVSREKKESFPLTVTSAQKNPTAFYLCASSITIGANSPLHFGNGTRLTVT.

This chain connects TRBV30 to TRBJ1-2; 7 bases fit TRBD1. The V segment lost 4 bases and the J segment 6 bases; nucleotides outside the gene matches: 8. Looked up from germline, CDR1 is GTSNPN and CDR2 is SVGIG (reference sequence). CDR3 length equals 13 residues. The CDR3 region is CAWNSYRGNGYTF. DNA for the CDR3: TGTGCCTGGAACTCTTACAGGGGAAATGGCTACACCTTC.